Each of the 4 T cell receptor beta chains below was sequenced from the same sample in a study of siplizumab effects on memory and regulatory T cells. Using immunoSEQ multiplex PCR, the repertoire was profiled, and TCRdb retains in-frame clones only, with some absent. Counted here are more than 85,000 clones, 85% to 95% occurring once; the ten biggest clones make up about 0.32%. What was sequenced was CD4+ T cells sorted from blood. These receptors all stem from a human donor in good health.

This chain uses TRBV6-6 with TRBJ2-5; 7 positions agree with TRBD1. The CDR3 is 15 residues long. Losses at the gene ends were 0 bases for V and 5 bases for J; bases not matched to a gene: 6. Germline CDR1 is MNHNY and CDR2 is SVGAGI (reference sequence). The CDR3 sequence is CASSYSNTGVETQYF. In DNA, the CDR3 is TGTGCCAGCAGTTACTCGAATACAGGGGTGGAGACCCAGTACTTC.

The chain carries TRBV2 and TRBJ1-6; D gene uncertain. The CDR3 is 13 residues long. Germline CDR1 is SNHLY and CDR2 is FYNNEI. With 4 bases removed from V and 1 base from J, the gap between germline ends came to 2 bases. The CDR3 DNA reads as TGTGCCAGCAGTGCTTCCTATAATTCACCCCTCCACTTT. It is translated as CASSASYNSPLHF. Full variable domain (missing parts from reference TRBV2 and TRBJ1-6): EPEVTQTPSHQVTQMGQEVILRCVPISNHLYFYWYRQILGQKVEFLVSFYNNEISEKSEIFDDQFSVERPDGSNFTLKIRSTKLEDSAMYFCASSASYNSPLHFGNGTRLTVT.

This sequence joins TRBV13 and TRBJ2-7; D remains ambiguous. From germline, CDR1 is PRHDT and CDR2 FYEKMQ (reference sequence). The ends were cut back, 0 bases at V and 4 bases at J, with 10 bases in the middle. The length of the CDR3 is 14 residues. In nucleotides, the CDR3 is TGTGCCAGCAGCTTAGGGGTAGAAATTTACGAGCAGTACTTC. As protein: CASSLGVEIYEQYF.

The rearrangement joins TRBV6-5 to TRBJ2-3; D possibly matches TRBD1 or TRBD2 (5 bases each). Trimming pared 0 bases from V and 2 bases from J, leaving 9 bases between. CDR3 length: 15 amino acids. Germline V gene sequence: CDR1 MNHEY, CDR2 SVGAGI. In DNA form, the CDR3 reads TGTGCCAGCAGTTACTCGGGGGTATACACAGATACGCAGTATTTT. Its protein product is CASSYSGVYTDTQYF.